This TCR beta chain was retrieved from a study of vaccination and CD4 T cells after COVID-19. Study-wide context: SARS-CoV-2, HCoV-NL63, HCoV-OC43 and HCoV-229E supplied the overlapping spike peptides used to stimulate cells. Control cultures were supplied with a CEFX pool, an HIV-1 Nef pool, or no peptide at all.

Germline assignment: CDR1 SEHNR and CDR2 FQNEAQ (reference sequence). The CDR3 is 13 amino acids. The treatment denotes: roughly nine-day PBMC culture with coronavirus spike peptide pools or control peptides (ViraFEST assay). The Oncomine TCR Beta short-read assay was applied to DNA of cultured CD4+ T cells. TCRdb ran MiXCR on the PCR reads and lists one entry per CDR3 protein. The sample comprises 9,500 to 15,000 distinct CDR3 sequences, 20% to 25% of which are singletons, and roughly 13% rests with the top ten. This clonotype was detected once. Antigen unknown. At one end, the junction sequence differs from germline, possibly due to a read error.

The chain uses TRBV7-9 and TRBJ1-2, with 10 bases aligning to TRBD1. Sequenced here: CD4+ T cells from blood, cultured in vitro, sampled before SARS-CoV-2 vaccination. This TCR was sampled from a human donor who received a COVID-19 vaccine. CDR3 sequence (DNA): TGTGCCAGCAGCAAGACAGGGGGCTCTGGCTACATCTTC. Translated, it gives CASSKTGGSGYIF.